This paragraph reports one TCR beta chain. The CDR3 has 11 residues. The V gene's germline CDR1 is MNHNS and CDR2 SASEGT. The V end was cut by 6 bases, the J end by 2 bases, with 4 bases between. The data stem from a study of response to subunit inactivated influenza vaccine. TCRdb re-derived calls from the RT-PCR reads in MiXCR, one entry per CDR3 protein. The sample contains under 200,000 distinct CDR3 sequences, around 12% of which appear only once. The same data also went into a second study, on T cells expressing NK-cell markers. In that study: In generating TCR beta cDNA, 5'RACE template switching with UMIs was used. With respect to HCMV, seven of the eight sequenced donors were seropositive, and one was seronegative. An anti-gamma-delta TCR antibody was added in several experiments. It restricted sorting to alpha-beta TCR-expressing T cells. Of the CD8+ T cells in more than five donors, about 1.0-7.0% belonged to dominant NKG2C+ clonotypes. The CD3+CD56-NKG2C+ fraction was also led by these clonotypes in a few donors.

The sample was CD8+ T cells sorted from PBMCs, taken 11 to 12 days after vaccination. The chain uses TRBV6-1 and TRBJ1-1, with unresolved D. The source is a man aged 50-59 years who received an inactivated influenza vaccine. CDR3 protein: CASRYNTEAFF. DNA for the CDR3: TGTGCCAGCAGATACAACACTGAAGCTTTCTTT.